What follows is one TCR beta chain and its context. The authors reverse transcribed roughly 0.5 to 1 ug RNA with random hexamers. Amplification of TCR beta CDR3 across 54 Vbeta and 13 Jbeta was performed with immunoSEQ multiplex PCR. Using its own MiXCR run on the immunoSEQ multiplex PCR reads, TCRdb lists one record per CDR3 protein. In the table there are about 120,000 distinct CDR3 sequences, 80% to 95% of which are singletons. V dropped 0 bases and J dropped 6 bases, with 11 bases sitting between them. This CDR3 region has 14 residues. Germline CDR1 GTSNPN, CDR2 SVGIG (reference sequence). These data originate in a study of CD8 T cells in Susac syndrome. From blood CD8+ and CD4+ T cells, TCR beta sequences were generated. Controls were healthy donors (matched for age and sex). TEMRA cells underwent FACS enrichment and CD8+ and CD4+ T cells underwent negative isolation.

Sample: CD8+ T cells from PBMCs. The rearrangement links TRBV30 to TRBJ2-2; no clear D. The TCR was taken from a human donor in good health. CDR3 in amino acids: CAWSVSDFAGELFF. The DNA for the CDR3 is TGTGCCTGGAGTGTGTCTGACTTTGCCGGGGAGCTGTTTTTT.